Below are 32 T cell receptor beta chains sequenced from a single sample in a study of T cells in Graves' hyperthyroidism and ophthalmopathy. Amplification of TCR beta CDR3 regions was performed using RNA transcripts as template. The study used the HTBI primer set for a first-round RT-PCR of the TCR CDR3. TCRdb called the multiplex PCR reads again in MiXCR, with one record for every CDR3 protein. The table lists 300,000 to 400,000 distinct CDR3 sequences, over 15% of them singletons, with under 55% in the top ten. The sample taken for sequencing was blood. The source of these receptors is a woman aged 45-59 years with Graves' hyperthyroidism.

This clonotype has a count of ten or more. The chain recombines TRBV10-3 with TRBJ2-2; 8 nucleotides line up with TRBD2. J lost 1 base, V lost 0 bases, and 1 base had no gene match. The CDR3 runs to 16 residues. Per the germline V gene, CDR1 is ENHRY and CDR2 is SYGVKD. In DNA form, the CDR3 reads TGTGCCATCAGTGAGTCCGCGGGAGGGAACACCGGGGAGCTGTTTTTT. Its protein product is CAISESAGGNTGELFF.

This clonotype has just a few counts. The chain recombines TRBV7-2 with TRBJ2-7; 7 bases line up with TRBD2. The CDR3 spans 14 residues. Germline assignment: CDR1 SGHTA and CDR2 FQGNSA. V lost 5 bases to trimming and J lost 7 bases; unmatched junction nucleotides: 11. For the CDR3, the DNA is TGTGCCAGCAGCCCCCGAAGGGCGGGAGTGGAGCAGTACTTC. Protein: CASSPRRAGVEQYF.

This clonotype was counted ten times or more. CDR3 amino acids: CAIRDRGNGEQYF. The DNA of the CDR3 is TGTGCCATCAGAGACAGGGGAAACGGAGAGCAGTACTTC. V is TRBV10-3 and J is TRBJ2-7, with TRBD1 matching over 8 bases. The length of the CDR3 is 13 residues. J lost 7 bases, V lost 6 bases, and 8 bases had no gene match. CDR1 is ENHRY and CDR2 is SYGVKD in the germline V gene.

Only a few counts were recorded for this clonotype. The CDR3 nucleotides read TGTGCCAGCAGTTTTGGGGGCCTCCGATGGACCGGGGAGCTGTTTTTT. Protein product: CASSFGGLRWTGELFF. J is TRBJ2-2 and V is TRBV12-3 or TRBV12-4; tentative D call: TRBD1 (6 bases). There are 16 residues in the CDR3. The V end lost 3 bases, the J end lost 5 bases, and 16 bases lay between the germline ends.

This clonotype was recorded many times. The chain employs TRBV9 and TRBJ1-5, with TRBD1 as a possible D gene (6 bases). Germline-derived CDR1 and CDR2 are SGDLS and YYNGEE. The V gene lost 4 bases and the J gene lost 4 bases, with 15 bases spanning the gap. This CDR3 comprises 15 residues. The CDR3 loop reads CASSTTQGTNQPQHF. CDR3 DNA sequence: TGTGCCAGCAGCACCACACAGGGAACAAATCAGCCCCAGCATTTT.

This clonotype was seen a few times. The CDR3 region has the DNA TGTGCCAGCAGTTTATCGCAGGGTGGGGCTGCTCGTGAGCAGTACTTC. Residues: CASSLSQGGAAREQYF. The chain has TRBV27 and TRBJ2-7, with a tentative D call TRBD1 (5 bases). Trimming pared 0 bases from V and 7 bases from J, leaving 19 bases between. The germline V gene encodes CDR1 MNHEY and CDR2 SMNVEV (reference sequence). The CDR3 loop spans 16 amino acids.

This clonotype was detected a few times. The rearrangement uses TRBV20-1 and TRBJ2-6; the D is unclear. V was cut by 0 bases and J by 0 bases, with 9 bases left in between. Per the germline V gene, CDR1 is DFQATT and CDR2 is SNEGSKA (reference sequence). The CDR3 extends over 16 amino acids. The CDR3 DNA is TGCAGTGCTAGAGATACCCAGGTCTCTGGGGCCAACGTCCTGACTTTC. Its translation: CSARDTQVSGANVLTF.

This clonotype appeared a few times. The chain carries TRBV28 and TRBJ2-4, with D perhaps TRBD1 or TRBD2 (5 bases each). Germline assignment: CDR1 MDHEN and CDR2 SYDVKM. Trimming left V 4 bases short and J 1 base short, with 14 bases between. This CDR3 comprises 16 residues. CDR3 protein: CASSSPGASAKNIQYF. Here the CDR3 DNA reads TGTGCCAGCAGTTCTCCCGGGGCATCGGCCAAAAACATTCAGTACTTC.

There are many counts of this clonotype. The rearrangement links TRBV28 to TRBJ2-2; TRBD1 matches 9 bases. This CDR3 has 13 amino acids. Unmatched junction bases numbered 6, after V lost 8 bases and J lost 8 bases. Looked up from germline, CDR1 is MDHEN and CDR2 is SYDVKM. CDR3 sequence (DNA): TGTGCCAGCGGGGAACAGGGGGCAGGGGAGCTGTTTTTT. It translates to CASGEQGAGELFF.

The V and J genes are TRBV20-1 and TRBJ1-2; D is unclear. V was cut by 7 bases and J by 4 bases, with 16 bases left in between. The CDR3 length is 13 residues. Germline CDR1 reads DFQATT; CDR2 reads SNEGSKA (reference sequence). The CDR3 region has the DNA TGCAGTGTGACGGCAGGTTGGGGCTATGGCTACACCTTC. It encodes CSVTAGWGYGYTF.

This clonotype was detected ten times or more. The V and J genes are TRBV6-1 and TRBJ2-3; no reliable D call. Deletions cut 3 bases from V and 0 bases from J, with 13 bases between. The CDR3 length is 16 residues. Germline assignment: CDR1 MNHNS and CDR2 SASEGT. In nucleotides, the CDR3 is TGTGCCAGCAGTGAGAGGAAAGGCAGTAGCACAGATACGCAGTATTTT. Amino acids: CASSERKGSSTDTQYF.

This clonotype occurred many times. The V and J genes are TRBV29-1 and TRBJ1-1; 8 bases line up with TRBD1. Germline CDR1 reads SQVTM; CDR2 reads ANQGSEA. With V trimmed by 6 bases and J by 4 bases, 16 bases remained unmatched. The CDR3 has 16 amino acids. The CDR3 nucleotides read TGCAGCGTCATGTCGGGCAGGGGGCGAGGGGGCACTGAAGCTTTCTTT. It specifies CSVMSGRGRGGTEAFF. The variable domain in full, completed from reference TRBV29-1 and TRBJ1-1, reads SAVISQKPSRDICQRGTSLTIQCQVDSQVTMMFWYRQQPGQSLTLIATANQGSEATYESGFVIDKFPISRPNLTFSTLTVSNMSPEDSSIYLCSVMSGRGRGGTEAFFGQGTRLTVV.

This chain joins TRBV20-1 and TRBJ2-2, with TRBD2 matching 8 bases. The CDR3 runs to 14 residues. Trimming cost V 6 bases and J 6 bases; bases outside gene matches: 9. Germline-derived CDR1 and CDR2 are DFQATT and SNEGSKA (reference sequence). CDR3 nucleotides: TGCAGTGCAAGACCGGGAGGGCCCGCCGGGGAGCTGTTTTTT. This translates into CSARPGGPAGELFF.

This clonotype was counted many times. This chain joins TRBV28 and TRBJ2-7, with D possibly matching TRBD1 (7 bases). The CDR3 is 16 amino acids. Per germline, CDR1 MDHEN and CDR2 SYDVKM. The V end was cut by 7 bases, the J end by 2 bases, with 21 bases between. CDR3 sequence (DNA): TGTGCCAGCACCAGGGGGGCAGGGCGGGTAACCTACGAGCAGTACTTC. Protein product: CASTRGAGRVTYEQYF.

This rearrangement joins TRBV7-6 to TRBJ2-1; 8 bases agree with TRBD2. Germline assignment: CDR1 SGHVS and CDR2 FNYEAQ. The CDR3 extends over 16 amino acids. The trim removed 0 bases at V and 7 bases at J, leaving 8 bases unmatched. The CDR3 is CASSLAPGGPSNEQFF. In DNA form, the CDR3 reads TGTGCCAGCAGCTTAGCCCCGGGGGGGCCGAGTAATGAGCAGTTCTTC.

This clonotype was observed many times. The rearrangement uses TRBV13 and TRBJ2-1; 7 nucleotides match TRBD1. J lost 6 bases, V lost 4 bases, and 9 bases had no gene match. CDR1 PRHDT and CDR2 FYEKMQ come from the germline V gene (reference sequence). This CDR3 has 15 residues. CDR3 protein: CASSSTGPPGNEQFF. Here the CDR3 DNA reads TGTGCCAGCAGCTCGACAGGGCCTCCGGGCAATGAGCAGTTCTTC.

This clonotype was counted only a few times. The chain couples TRBV5-1 to TRBJ1-1, with 7 bases lining up with TRBD1. The V gene end was trimmed by 3 bases and the J gene end by 1 base; junction bases not matched to a gene: 12. The germline V gene encodes CDR1 SGHRS and CDR2 YFSETQ. The CDR3 spans 17 residues. This chain's CDR3 is CASSWRAGGVQNTEAFF. CDR3 sequence (DNA): TGCGCCAGCAGCTGGCGGGCAGGGGGAGTACAGAACACTGAAGCTTTCTTT.

This clonotype was found a few times. This chain uses TRBV11-2 with TRBJ2-2; D is unresolved. The germline V gene encodes CDR1 SGHAT and CDR2 FQNNGV. Trimming left V 2 bases short and J 4 bases short, with 5 bases between. CDR3 length: 13 amino acids. CDR3 DNA: TGTGCCAGCAGCTTAATCGGCACCGGGGAGCTGTTTTTT. The encoded protein is CASSLIGTGELFF.

Comment on this clonotype: A clone one base away is much larger, so this may be a read error. CDR3 loop: CASSPQDRYHEQFF. The CDR3, as DNA: TGTGCCAGCAGCCCTCAGGACAGGTATCATGAGCAGTTCTTC. The chain recombines TRBV11-3 with TRBJ2-1; 7 nucleotides align to TRBD1. CDR1 and CDR2 (germline): SGHNT, YENEEA. With 5 bases clipped from V and 8 bases from J, the junction kept 9 bases outside the gene matches. CDR3 length: 14 amino acids.

The sample holds many counts of this clonotype. Germline and junction disagree at one end, which may indicate a read error. This sequence joins TRBV7-7 and TRBJ2-3, with TRBD1 matching 8 bases. The CDR3 is 16 amino acids. Looked up from germline, CDR1 is SSHAT and CDR2 is FNYEAQ (reference sequence). The CDR3 region is CASSPIPTGGTDTQYF. The CDR3 region has the DNA TGTGCTAGCAGCCCCATTCCGACAGGGGGCACAGATACGCAGTATTTT.

This sequence joins TRBV30 and TRBJ2-3; the D gene is possibly TRBD1 (6 bases). This CDR3 has 16 residues. With 5 bases removed from V and 0 bases from J, the gap between germline ends came to 18 bases. The V gene's germline CDR1 is GTSNPN and CDR2 SVGIG (reference sequence). Written as DNA, the CDR3 is TGTGCCTGGGCGTCGTACCGGGACACCAGCACAGATACGCAGTATTTT. Its translation: CAWASYRDTSTDTQYF. Full variable domain (rest looked up from reference TRBV30 and TRBJ2-3): SQTIHQWPATLVQPVGSPLSLECTVEGTSNPNLYWYRQAAGRGLQLLFYSVGIGQISSEVPQNLSASRPQDRQFILSSKKLLLSDSGFYLCAWASYRDTSTDTQYFGPGTRLTVL.

This clonotype occurred many times. This chain's CDR3 is CASSYSGQWGAEAFF. As DNA, the CDR3 is TGTGCCAGCAGTTACTCGGGACAGTGGGGCGCTGAAGCTTTCTTT. The chain employs TRBV6-6 and TRBJ1-1; 7 bases map to TRBD1. V lost 0 bases to trimming and J lost 6 bases; unmatched junction nucleotides: 7. The CDR3 spans 15 residues. Germline assignment: CDR1 MNHNY and CDR2 SVGAGI (reference sequence).

In its sample, this clonotype was seen many times. The gene calls are TRBV4-1 and TRBJ1-1; the match to TRBD1 covers 8 bases. This CDR3 has 14 amino acids. Germline lookup yields CDR1 MGHRA and CDR2 YSYEKL. Trimming at V came to 4 bases and at J to 4 bases, leaving 5 bases not matched to a gene. CDR3 sequence (DNA): TGCGCCAGCAGCCTGGGACAGGTGGTCACTGAAGCTTTCTTT. This encodes CASSLGQVVTEAFF.

With regard to this clonotype: This may be a read error, as it is one base from a much larger clone. The V gene is TRBV5-1, the J gene TRBJ2-3; no reliable D call. Per the germline V gene, CDR1 is SGHRS and CDR2 is YFSETQ. V lost 0 bases and J lost 0, with 5 bases in between. This CDR3 region has 14 residues. The CDR3 nucleotides read TGCGCCAGCAGCTTGGCCTCTAGCACAGATACGCAGTATTTT. It translates to CASSLASSTDTQYF.

Only a few counts were recorded for this clonotype. V and J are TRBV7-9 and TRBJ1-1; D unclear. Germline assignment: CDR1 SEHNR and CDR2 FQNEAQ (reference sequence). V lost 1 base to trimming and J lost 3 bases, with 12 bases between them. The CDR3 consists of 15 residues. Here the CDR3 DNA reads TGTGCCAGCAGCTTAGAGTCCGCGGCCGACACTGAAGCTTTCTTT. It is translated as CASSLESAADTEAFF.

This clonotype was seen a few times. A read error may account for a junction end that differs from germline. The V call is TRBV9, the J call TRBJ2-7; D is possibly TRBD1 or TRBD2 (8 bases each). This CDR3 has 15 residues. Germline CDR1 and CDR2: SGDLS and YYNGEE. The CDR3 nucleotides read TGTGCCAGCGGCGTAGCGGGACAGGATTCCTACGAGCAGTACTTC. It translates to CASGVAGQDSYEQYF.

This clonotype has only a few counts. This chain uses TRBV7-2 with TRBJ2-5, with no clear D. The CDR3 has 13 residues. Germline CDR1 and CDR2: SGHTA and FQGNSA. V lost 2 bases, J lost 5 bases, and 9 bases lay in between. CDR3 sequence reads: CASSLHIVETQYF. In nucleotides, the CDR3 is TGTGCCAGCAGCTTACACATAGTGGAGACCCAGTACTTC.

This clonotype was seen more than once but under ten times. The gene calls are TRBV6-2 or TRBV6-3 and TRBJ2-1; no reliable D call. The V end lost 8 bases, the J end lost 0 bases, and 17 bases lay between the germline ends. Germline-derived CDR1 and CDR2 are MNHEY and SVGEGT. The CDR3 runs 16 residues. The CDR3, as DNA: TGTGCCAGCGGAGACCCCGGGTTGCTCTCCTACAATGAGCAGTTCTTC. Residues: CASGDPGLLSYNEQFF.

Many counts were recorded for this clonotype. The chain couples TRBV7-3 to TRBJ2-3; the D is unclear. CDR3 length: 14 amino acids. The V end lost 2 bases, the J end lost 0 bases, and 6 bases lay between the germline ends. CDR1 and CDR2 from the germline V gene are SGHTA and FQGTGA. CDR3 sequence (DNA): TGTGCCAGCAGCTTAGGTCCTAGCACAGATACGCAGTATTTT. Its protein product is CASSLGPSTDTQYF.

In this sample, this clonotype turned up a few times. The chain joins TRBV20-1 to TRBJ2-7; maybe TRBD2 (5 bases). Trimming took off 6 bases at V and 2 bases at J, with 8 bases between the two ends. The V gene's germline CDR1 is DFQATT and CDR2 SNEGSKA (reference sequence). This CDR3 has 11 residues. CDR3: CSAAGTYEQYF. For the CDR3, the DNA is TGCAGTGCGGCCGGGACCTACGAGCAGTACTTC.

The genes are TRBV30 and TRBJ2-7; D may be TRBD1 (6 bases). The CDR3 spans 13 residues. V lost 1 base and J 7 bases, leaving 14 bases between the germline ends. The germline CDR1 and CDR2 sequences are GTSNPN and SVGIG (reference sequence). Written as DNA, the CDR3 is TGTGCCTGGAGTGCAGGGGTTTCGGGGGAGCAGTACTTC. Protein: CAWSAGVSGEQYF.

This clonotype was seen repeatedly, ten times or more. The chain has TRBV19 and TRBJ1-5; D remains unclear. This CDR3 is 14 amino acids long. V was pared by 5 bases and J by 0 bases, with 8 bases between. The germline V gene encodes CDR1 LNHDA and CDR2 SQIVND (reference sequence). CDR3 sequence (DNA): TGTGCCAGTAGTTTCGGTTATAGCAATCAGCCCCAGCATTTT. Protein sequence: CASSFGYSNQPQHF.